The 28 T cell receptor beta chains in this list originate from one sample, sequenced in a study of cytomegalovirus exposure and HLA in healthy donors. This PCR relied on a set of 60 Vbeta primers and 13 Jbeta primers. Clones were read by immunoSEQ multiplex PCR, and TCRdb kept only the in-frame ones, dropping some. In the table there are about 240,000 clones, approximately 82% of which are singletons. Input material: PBMCs. All receptors come from a woman aged 60-70 years in good health and CMV-seropositive.

This chain links TRBV28 with TRBJ2-2; D perhaps matches TRBD2 (6 bases). The CDR3 length is 16 residues. Per the germline V gene, CDR1 is MDHEN and CDR2 is SYDVKM. Trimming removed 6 bases at V and 4 bases at J, with 18 bases between. CDR3 DNA: TGTGCCAGCAGCCCGGCGGGGCAGGGTAGCACCGGGGAGCTGTTTTTT. Its protein is CASSPAGQGSTGELFF. Looking up the rest from reference TRBV28 and TRBJ2-2 gives the full variable domain: DVKVTQSSRYLVKRTGEKVFLECVQDMDHENMFWYRQDPGLGLRLIYFSYDVKMKEKGDIPEGYSVSREKKERFSLILESASTNQTSMYLCASSPAGQGSTGELFFGEGSRLTVL.

The chain joins TRBV7-9 to TRBJ1-4; possible D gene TRBD1, 5 bases. The CDR3 runs 14 residues. Germline V gene lookup returns CDR1 SEHNR and CDR2 FQNEAQ (reference sequence). The ends were cut back, 2 bases at V and 3 bases at J, with 7 bases in the middle. The CDR3 reads CASSLQGPNEKLFF. The DNA of the CDR3 is TGTGCCAGCAGCTTACAGGGCCCTAATGAAAAACTGTTTTTT.

CDR3 amino acids: CASSRDRVENEQFF. The DNA of the CDR3 is TGTGCCAGCAGCCGTGACAGGGTAGAAAATGAGCAGTTCTTC. This rearrangement joins TRBV6-5 to TRBJ2-1; 7 bases match TRBD1. The junction had 9 bases not matched to a gene; V was cut back by 6 bases and J by 7 bases. Per the germline V gene, CDR1 is MNHEY and CDR2 is SVGAGI. CDR3 length equals 14 residues.

The chain employs TRBV4-1 and TRBJ2-3, with D possibly being TRBD2 (5 bases). Germline CDR1 reads MGHRA; CDR2 reads YSYEKL. Trimming left V 4 bases short and J 0 bases short, with 14 bases between. The CDR3 is 16 residues long. CDR3 loop: CASSPRAVSSTDTQYF. CDR3 DNA: TGCGCCAGCAGCCCGCGGGCTGTGTCTAGCACAGATACGCAGTATTTT.

The chain carries TRBV6-1 and TRBJ1-5, with D unresolved. This CDR3 region has 12 residues. Germline CDR1 reads MNHNS; CDR2 reads SASEGT. The germline V and J ends were trimmed by 4 bases and 5 bases, with 6 bases remaining between them. In nucleotides, the CDR3 is TGTGCCAGCAGTGCACTCGATCAGCCCCAGCATTTT. It translates to CASSALDQPQHF.

The chain has TRBV4-1 and TRBJ2-3, with D maybe TRBD1 (7 bases). Germline CDR1 and CDR2: MGHRA and YSYEKL. The CDR3 has 18 amino acids. Trimming shortened V by 1 base and J by 2 bases, and 19 bases separated the two germline ends. CDR3 loop: CASSQVSVGGGVTDTQYF. The CDR3 region has the DNA TGCGCCAGCAGCCAAGTATCCGTCGGAGGGGGCGTCACAGATACGCAGTATTTT.

The chain couples TRBV7-6 to TRBJ1-1, with D perhaps matching TRBD1 (6 bases). Germline V gene lookup returns CDR1 SGHVS and CDR2 FNYEAQ. V was cut by 5 bases and J by 1 base, with 11 bases left in between. The CDR3 contains 14 residues. In DNA, the CDR3 is TGTGCCAGCAGCCGGAACAGGGAGAACACTGAAGCTTTCTTT. It encodes CASSRNRENTEAFF.

The V gene is TRBV19, the J gene TRBJ1-1; 7 bases line up with TRBD1. The germline V gene encodes CDR1 LNHDA and CDR2 SQIVND (reference sequence). This CDR3 region has 15 residues. J was trimmed by 1 base and V by 5 bases; bases with no gene match: 7. Written as DNA, the CDR3 is TGTGCCAGTAGTGCGCGGGACAGCGCGAACACTGAAGCTTTCTTT. Its translation: CASSARDSANTEAFF.

This clone has just a few counts. The chain is built from TRBV5-1 and TRBJ1-1; unclear D gene. V was pared by 1 base and J by 1 base, with 14 bases between. The CDR3 totals 16 residues. CDR1 and CDR2 (germline): SGHRS, YFSETQ. CDR3 in amino acids: CASSLFVNARNTEAFF. The CDR3 nucleotides are TGCGCCAGCAGCTTGTTTGTTAATGCCAGGAACACTGAAGCTTTCTTT.

V gene TRBV28 combines with J gene TRBJ2-7; perhaps TRBD2 as D (6 bases). V lost 2 bases and J lost 1, with 21 bases in between. The CDR3 is 18 amino acids. Germline V lookup: CDR1 MDHEN, CDR2 SYDVKM. The CDR3 bases are TGTGCCAGCAGTTTAGGAGCCCTTGGGGACTCTTATTCCTACGAGCAGTACTTC. Protein sequence: CASSLGALGDSYSYEQYF.

This chain links TRBV19 with TRBJ2-2; 10 bases match TRBD2. Germline CDR1 is LNHDA and CDR2 is SQIVND (reference sequence). The CDR3 spans 15 residues. The ends lost 7 bases at V and 5 bases at J; junction bases unmatched: 7. The CDR3 loop is CASTALAGETGELFF. CDR3 sequence (DNA): TGTGCCAGTACTGCTCTAGCGGGAGAGACCGGGGAGCTGTTTTTT. Combining the CDR3 with reference TRBV19 and TRBJ2-2 gives the whole variable domain DGGITQSPKYLFRKEGQNVTLSCEQNLNHDAMYWYRQDPGQGLRLIYYSQIVNDFQKGDIAEGYSVSREKKESFPLTVTSAQKNPTAFYLCASTALAGETGELFFGEGSRLTVL.

The V call is TRBV30, the J call TRBJ2-7; D gene ambiguous. The germline gives CDR1 GTSNPN, CDR2 SVGIG (reference sequence). Deletions cut 7 bases from V and 0 bases from J, with 19 bases between. This CDR3 has 15 residues. CDR3 DNA sequence: TGTGCCTCCACTTTCCCTATGGGCGTCTCCTACGAGCAGTACTTC. It yields the protein CASTFPMGVSYEQYF.

Notes on this clone: Sequence at one end of the junction differs from germline and may be a read error. J is TRBJ2-4 and V is TRBV5-1, with 8 bases identical to TRBD1. Germline assignment: CDR1 SGHRS and CDR2 YFSETQ. The CDR3 totals 14 residues. The CDR3 loop is CASGLWTGRGIQYF. In nucleotides, the CDR3 is TGCGCCAGCGGCTTATGGACAGGGCGGGGCATTCAGTACTTC.

The V gene is TRBV18, the J gene TRBJ1-1; 7 bases fit TRBD1. Looked up from germline, CDR1 is KGHSH and CDR2 is LQKENI. The junction had 7 bases not matched to a gene; V was cut back by 2 bases and J by 1 base. The CDR3 is made up of 16 amino acids. As DNA, the CDR3 is TGTGCCAGCTCACCAACCTACAGGGGTCGGAACACTGAAGCTTTCTTT. Protein product: CASSPTYRGRNTEAFF.

This chain joins TRBV5-1 and TRBJ2-5, with 10 bases lining up with TRBD2. The trim removed 5 bases at V and 5 bases at J, leaving 15 bases unmatched. Germline lookup yields CDR1 SGHRS and CDR2 YFSETQ. This CDR3 has 17 residues. The CDR3 loop is CASRPGHLAGVKETQYF. In DNA form, the CDR3 reads TGCGCCAGCAGACCAGGCCACCTAGCGGGAGTAAAGGAGACCCAGTACTTC.

DNA for the CDR3: TGTGCCAGCAGCCAAGTTTCCGGGGTTGGGGAGCAGTACTTC. This sequence encodes CASSQVSGVGEQYF. The chain is built from TRBV14 and TRBJ2-7, with D perhaps TRBD2 (5 bases). Trimming stripped 1 base from V and 7 bases from J, with 14 bases between. This CDR3 region has 14 residues. In germline, CDR1 is SGHDN, CDR2 FVKESK.

The genes are TRBV27 and TRBJ2-5, with no clear D. The DNA end lines up better with TRBJ2-7; the J call may be wrong. Germline lookup yields CDR1 MNHEY and CDR2 SMNVEV (reference sequence). CDR3 length: 13 amino acids. The CDR3 reads CASSYSPFYEQYF. The CDR3 coding sequence is TGTGCCAGCAGTTACAGCCCATTTTACGAGCAGTACTTC.

This chain uses TRBV5-1 with TRBJ2-5, with D perhaps matching TRBD2 (5 bases). Trimming shortened V by 3 bases and J by 4 bases, and 16 bases separated the two germline ends. The CDR3 is 15 amino acids. The germline V gene has CDR1 SGHRS and CDR2 YFSETQ. In nucleotides, the CDR3 is TGCGCCAGCAGCTGGTTTGGGGAGTGGGGAGAGACCCAGTACTTC. Protein sequence: CASSWFGEWGETQYF.

The chain uses TRBV5-1 and TRBJ1-2; D possibly corresponds to TRBD1 (5 bases). Germline loops: CDR1 SGHRS, CDR2 YFSETQ. The V end lost 4 bases, the J end lost 5 bases, and 15 bases lay between the germline ends. This CDR3 comprises 14 residues. DNA of the CDR3: TGCGCCAGCAGCCTGACAGCAACAGGTTATGGCTACACCTTC. Its translation is CASSLTATGYGYTF.

Note on this clone: One end of the junction does not line up with germline, which may come from a read error. The CDR3 DNA sequence: TGTTCCAGCAGCTTGGCAGGGCTGTCCGAGACCCAGTACTTC. As protein: CSSSLAGLSETQYF. The rearrangement links TRBV7-9 to TRBJ2-5; D may be TRBD1 (5 bases). Germline V gives CDR1 SEHNR, CDR2 FQNEAQ (reference sequence). This CDR3 is built from 14 residues. Combining the CDR3 with reference TRBV7-9 and TRBJ2-5 gives the whole variable domain DTGVSQNPRHKITKRGQNVTFRCDPISEHNRLYWYRQTLGQGPEFLTYFQNEAQLEKSRLLSDRFSAERPKGSFSTLEIQRTEQGDSAMYLCSSSLAGLSETQYFGPGTRLLVL.

The J gene is TRBJ1-2, the V gene TRBV5-4; possible D gene TRBD1, 5 bases. V lost 4 bases to trimming and J lost 8 bases, with 18 bases between them. The CDR3 contains 14 residues. The germline V gene encodes CDR1 SGHNT and CDR2 YYREEE (reference sequence). Here the CDR3 reads CASSRLGGYGGYTF. The CDR3, as DNA: TGTGCCAGCAGCCGTTTGGGGGGATACGGCGGCTACACCTTC.

The chain links TRBV2 to TRBJ1-1, with a tentative D call TRBD1 (5 bases). Germline loops: CDR1 SNHLY, CDR2 FYNNEI. Trimming left V 8 bases short and J 6 bases short, with 10 bases between. The CDR3 loop spans 11 amino acids. The CDR3 DNA sequence: TGTGCCAGCTCGGGGGAATCTGAAGCTTTCTTT. This encodes CASSGESEAFF. Based on the CDR3 plus reference TRBV2 and TRBJ1-1, the full variable domain is EPEVTQTPSHQVTQMGQEVILRCVPISNHLYFYWYRQILGQKVEFLVSFYNNEISEKSEIFDDQFSVERPDGSNFTLKIRSTKLEDSAMYFCASSGESEAFFGQGTRLTVV.

The chain carries TRBV28 and TRBJ1-2; D is undetermined. Trimming stripped 6 bases from V and 2 bases from J, with 10 bases between. The CDR3 runs 13 residues. Germline V lookup: CDR1 MDHEN, CDR2 SYDVKM. CDR3 sequence (DNA): TGTGCCAGCAGAGGAAGGGAGAACTATGGCTACACCTTC. This encodes CASRGRENYGYTF.

The chain is built from TRBV5-4 and TRBJ2-3, with D maybe TRBD2 (6 bases). The germline CDR1 and CDR2 sequences are SGHNT and YYREEE (reference sequence). The CDR3 is made up of 16 amino acids. Trimming shortened V by 0 bases and J by 1 base, and 12 bases separated the two germline ends. The CDR3 DNA sequence: TGTGCCAGCAGCTTGGACGCGGGATGGCGCACAGATACGCAGTATTTT. Its protein product is CASSLDAGWRTDTQYF.

The CDR3 spells CSVRLATRSEEQYF. The CDR3, as DNA: TGCAGCGTTCGACTAGCGACTAGATCGGAGGAGCAGTACTTC. The chain is built from TRBV29-1 and TRBJ2-7; 8 positions agree with TRBD2. The V gene end was trimmed by 5 bases and the J gene end by 7 bases; junction bases not matched to a gene: 13. The CDR3 covers 14 residues. Germline V gene data show CDR1 as SQVTM and CDR2 as ANQGSEA.

The table lists this clone with many counts. This sequence joins TRBV5-6 and TRBJ1-1, with a weak D call TRBD1 (6 bases). The CDR3 is made up of 13 amino acids. The germline CDR1 and CDR2 sequences are SGHDT and YYEEEE. V lost 4 bases to trimming and J lost 5 bases, with 12 bases between them. The CDR3 DNA reads TGTGCCAGCAGCACCAGGGGAGGGACTGAAGCTTTCTTT. Protein: CASSTRGGTEAFF. Variable domain in full (rest from reference TRBV5-6 and TRBJ1-1): DAGVTQSPTHLIKTRGQQVTLRCSPKSGHDTVSWYQQALGQGPQFIFQYYEEEERQRGNFPDRFSGHQFPNYSSELNVNALLLGDSALYLCASSTRGGTEAFFGQGTRLTVV.

The rearrangement joins TRBV5-1 to TRBJ2-1; TRBD2 agrees at 14 bases. CDR3 length: 14 amino acids. The germline V gene encodes CDR1 SGHRS and CDR2 YFSETQ. V lost 7 bases and J lost 10; bases outside the gene matches: 7. The CDR3 here is CASSGLAGGREQFF. CDR3 nucleotide sequence: TGCGCCAGCTCAGGACTAGCGGGAGGAAGGGAGCAGTTCTTC.

The chain has TRBV14 and TRBJ1-1, with D possibly matching TRBD1 (5 bases). The V and J ends lost 3 bases and 4 bases respectively, with 15 bases between them. Per germline, CDR1 SGHDN and CDR2 FVKESK. The CDR3 contains 15 residues. The CDR3 loop is CASSHVGARSTEAFF. The CDR3 DNA sequence: TGTGCCAGCAGCCACGTTGGGGCGCGGAGCACTGAAGCTTTCTTT.